This passage covers 2 T cell receptor beta chains from one sample sequenced in a study of blood T cell repertoires in COVID-19. TCRdb's copy holds only in-frame clones and misses some; the assay was immunoSEQ multiplex PCR. The sample has 450,000 to 500,000 clones; approximately 90% are singletons. Material for sequencing was PBMCs or T cells enriched from blood (not recorded which). These receptors all come from a woman between 18 and 30 years old who had recovered from COVID-19.

V is TRBV29-1 and J is TRBJ2-2; 7 bases agree with TRBD1. V lost 5 bases and J lost 3; bases outside the gene matches: 3. This CDR3 spans 13 amino acids. Germline V gives CDR1 SQVTM, CDR2 ANQGSEA. CDR3 region: CSVSQGDTGELFF. The CDR3 nucleotides are TGCAGCGTTTCGCAGGGGGACACCGGGGAGCTGTTTTTT.

V and J are TRBV5-1 and TRBJ2-2; 10 bases align to TRBD1. J lost 7 bases, V lost 9 bases, and 6 bases had no gene match. The CDR3 runs to 13 residues. Per germline, CDR1 SGHRS and CDR2 YFSETQ. The DNA for the CDR3 is TGCGCCACCTCGACAGGGGGCGTCGGGGAGCTGTTTTTT. This translates into CATSTGGVGELFF.